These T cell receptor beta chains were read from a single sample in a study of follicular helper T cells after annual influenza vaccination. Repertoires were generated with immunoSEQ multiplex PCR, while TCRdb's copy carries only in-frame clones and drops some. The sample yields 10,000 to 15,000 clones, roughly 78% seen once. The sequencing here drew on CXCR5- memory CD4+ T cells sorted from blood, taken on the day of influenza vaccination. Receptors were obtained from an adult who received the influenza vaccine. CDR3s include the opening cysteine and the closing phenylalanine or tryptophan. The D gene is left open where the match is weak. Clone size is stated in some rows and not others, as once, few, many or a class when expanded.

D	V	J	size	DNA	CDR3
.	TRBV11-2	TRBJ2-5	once	TGTGCCAGCAGCTACCTACTGGTACAAGAGACCCAGTACTTC	CASSYLLVQETQYF
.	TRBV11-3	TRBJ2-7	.	TGTGCCAGCAGCTTTGCCGGGGGATCTTCCTACGAGCAGTACTTC	CASSFAGGSSYEQYF
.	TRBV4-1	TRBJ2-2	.	TGCGCCAGCAGCCAAGCCCCCACGGTCCAACCCACCTTACTGAACACCGGGGAGCTGTTTTTT	CASSQAPTVQPTLLNTGELFF
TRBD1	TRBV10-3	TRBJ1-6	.	TGTGCCATCAGTGTGGATCCGGGACAGAAAAATTCACCCCTCCACTTT	CAISVDPGQKNSPLHF
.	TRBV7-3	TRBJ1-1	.	TGTGCCAGCAGCTTAATGGAGAACACTGAAGCTTTCTTT	CASSLMENTEAFF
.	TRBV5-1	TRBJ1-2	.	TGCGCCAGCAGACAGGTGGGGCTTTTGGATGGCTACACCTTC	CASRQVGLLDGYTF
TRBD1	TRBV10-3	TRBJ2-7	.	TGTGCCATCAATCCGGGACAGGGATCCTACGAGCAGTACTTC	CAINPGQGSYEQYF
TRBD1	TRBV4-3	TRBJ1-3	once	TGCGCCAGCAGCCTCTCAGGGGCCCAAGGACAGGTGAACTCTGGAAACACCATATATTTT	CASSLSGAQGQVNSGNTIYF
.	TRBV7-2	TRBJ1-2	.	TGTGCCAGCAGCCCGTACGGGGCTGGCTACACCTTC	CASSPYGAGYTF
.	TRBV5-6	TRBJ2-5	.	TGTGCCAGCAGCCTGATGGGACGGCCTGGGGAGACCCAGTACTTC	CASSLMGRPGETQYF
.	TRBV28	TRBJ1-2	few	TGTGCCAGCAATAGGGGTTCCTATGGCTACACCTTC	CASNRGSYGYTF
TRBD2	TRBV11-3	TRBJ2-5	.	TGTGCCAGCAGCCGACGGACTAGCGGGGGCCAAGAGACCCAGTACTTC	CASSRRTSGGQETQYF
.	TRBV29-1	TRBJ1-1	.	TGCAGCGTGGAGCGTGGGAGGGGAGCTTTCTTT	CSVERGRGAFF
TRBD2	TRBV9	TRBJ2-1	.	TGTGCCAGCAGCGTAGGGACTAGCGGGGGGCTCGCCGCGAATGAGCAGTTCTTC	CASSVGTSGGLAANEQFF
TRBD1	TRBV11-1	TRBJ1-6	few	TGTGCCAGCAGCTTAGTGACAGGGGCGCTTGGCAATTCACCCCTCCACTTT	CASSLVTGALGNSPLHF
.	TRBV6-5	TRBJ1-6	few	TGTGCCAGCAGTTACCGAGGTGTGGGGACAATATCACCCCTCCACTTT	CASSYRGVGTISPLHF
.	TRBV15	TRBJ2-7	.	TGTGCCACCAGCAGAGATCCTGTGTACGAGCAGTACTTC	CATSRDPVYEQYF
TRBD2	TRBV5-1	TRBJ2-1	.	TGCGCCAGCAGCGGTGTAGCGGGGGGGTACAATGAGCAGTTCTTC	CASSGVAGGYNEQFF
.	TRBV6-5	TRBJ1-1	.	TGTGCCAGCAGTTACGGGTTGATGAACACTGAAGCTTTCTTT	CASSYGLMNTEAFF
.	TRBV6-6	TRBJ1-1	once	TGTGCCAGCAGTCTTGGGGGGTTTAACACTGAAGCTTTCTTT	CASSLGGFNTEAFF
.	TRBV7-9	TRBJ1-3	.	TGTGCCAGCAGCGAAACAGGGACTGGAAACACCATATATTTT	CASSETGTGNTIYF
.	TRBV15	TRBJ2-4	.	TGTGCCACCAGCAGAGATGGCGGCCTACTAGCCAAAAACATTCAGTACTTC	CATSRDGGLLAKNIQYF
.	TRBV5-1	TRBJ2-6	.	TGCGCCAGCAGCTTCACAGGGCCCGGGGCCAACGTCCTGACTTTC	CASSFTGPGANVLTF
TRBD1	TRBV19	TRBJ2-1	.	TGTGCCACCCTGGGACAGGTTTTCAATGAGCAGTTCTTC	CATLGQVFNEQFF
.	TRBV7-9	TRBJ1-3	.	TGTGCCAGCCCTCTGACAGTGGACAGTCTTATCTCTGGAAACACCATATATTTT	CASPLTVDSLISGNTIYF
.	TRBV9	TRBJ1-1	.	TGTGCCAGCAGCGTCAGAGGGGATTGGAACACTGAAGCTTTCTTT	CASSVRGDWNTEAFF
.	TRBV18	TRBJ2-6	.	TGTGCCAGCTCACCATGGAGTGCCTCTGGGGCCAACGTCCTGACTTTC	CASSPWSASGANVLTF
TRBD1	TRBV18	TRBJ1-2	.	TGTGCCAGCTCACCACTTACAGGGGAGAGTGGCTACACCTTC	CASSPLTGESGYTF
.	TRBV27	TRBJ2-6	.	TGTGCCAGCAGTCCCGACGAGGGGTACTCTGGGGCCAACGTCCTGACTTTC	CASSPDEGYSGANVLTF